This T cell receptor beta chain was found in a study of T cells after yellow fever vaccination. TCRdb re-called the 5' RACE reads through MiXCR, storing one row per CDR3 protein. The repertoire includes about 26,000 distinct CDR3 sequences, roughly 4.7% of them detected once, and about 38% sits in the top ten. This clonotype was observed at least ten times. The CDR3 extends over 16 amino acids. The germline V gene has CDR1 SGHRS and CDR2 YFSETQ. J gave up 1 base and V 1 base, and 6 bases lay outside the gene matches. The clonotype comes from a man younger than 35 who received the YFV17D yellow fever vaccine. This material consisted of PBMCs, either bulk or a sorted T-cell subset (CD4+, CD8+, memory, or dextramer-sorted; not recorded which), taken on the day of the yellow fever booster vaccination. This rearrangement joins TRBV5-1 to TRBJ2-3, with 7 bases lining up with TRBD1. CDR3: CASSLQGTVGTDTQYF. In DNA, the CDR3 is TGCGCCAGCAGCTTGCAGGGGACAGTTGGCACAGATACGCAGTATTTT.